Sequencing of this TCR beta chain was carried out in a study of blood T cell dynamics during melanoma immunotherapy. Turning to the study itself: Patients with metastatic melanoma got pembrolizumab or nivolumab-ipilimumab as first-line care.

This clone was picked up a small number of times. Its antigen remains unknown. Overall study findings and caveats: Cell-free DNA CDR3 sequences most resembled the immune-effector CD8+ subset, which was also most clonal.

Repertoires were generated with immunoSEQ multiplex PCR, while TCRdb's copy carries only in-frame clones and drops some. Of around 800 clones in the sample, over 60% were seen once. As for time point: week 3, after first cycle of checkpoint inhibitor. Samples come from before therapy and from week 3 after the first blockade cycle. Apart from two fast progressors, RECIST 1.1 response was judged 12 weeks post-infusion. The germline V gene encodes CDR1 SNHLY and CDR2 FYNNEI. V was pared by 4 bases and J by 0 bases, with 22 bases between. There are 19 residues in the CDR3. The material was central memory CD8+ T cells from blood, obtained from a patient treated with checkpoint blockade. This clonotype originated in a human donor with melanoma. V usage is TRBV2 and J usage is TRBJ1-5; D unclear. The CDR3 bases are TGTGCCAGCAGTGTTCCGACGACGGCAGCTACCCATAGCAATCAGCCCCAGCATTTT. Amino acid sequence: CASSVPTTAATHSNQPQHF.